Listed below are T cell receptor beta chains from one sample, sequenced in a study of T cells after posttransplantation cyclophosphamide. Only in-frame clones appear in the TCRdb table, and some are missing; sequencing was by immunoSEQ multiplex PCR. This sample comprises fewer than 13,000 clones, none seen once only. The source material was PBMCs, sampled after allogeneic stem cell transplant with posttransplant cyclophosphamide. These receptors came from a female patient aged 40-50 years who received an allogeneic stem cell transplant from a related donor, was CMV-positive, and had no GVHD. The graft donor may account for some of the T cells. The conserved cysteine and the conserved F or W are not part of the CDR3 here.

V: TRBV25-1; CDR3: ASSEPDIRGTRQF
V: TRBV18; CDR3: ASSPRGTGDGYEQY
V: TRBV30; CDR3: AWSRDRGPYEQY
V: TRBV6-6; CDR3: ASSYETGNTNTEAF
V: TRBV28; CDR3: ASSFSRGGQY
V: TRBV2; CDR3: AGGRNTEAF
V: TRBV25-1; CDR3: ASSEYDLGQPIYYEQY
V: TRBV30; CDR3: AWSTSSYEQY
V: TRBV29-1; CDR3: SVLGTGTFYEQY
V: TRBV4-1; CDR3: ASSQDLTDANTGELF
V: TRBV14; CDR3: ASSPRLAGPPKTYEQY
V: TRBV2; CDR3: ASRGGFYEQY
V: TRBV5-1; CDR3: ASSLGVQTSWTYNEQF
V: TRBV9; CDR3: ASSVEDSGRGIDTQY
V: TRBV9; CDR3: ASSVHENEQF
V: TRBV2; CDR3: ATRPSGNTIY
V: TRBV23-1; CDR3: ASSQTGTPTGELF
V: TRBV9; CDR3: ASSHGGGRLTDTQY
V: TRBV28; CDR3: ASSRTSANTGELF
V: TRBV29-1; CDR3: SVTGRGNIQY
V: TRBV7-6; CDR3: ASSHPGDYEQY
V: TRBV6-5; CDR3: ASTGTSGGNGELF
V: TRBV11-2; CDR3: ASSLDLGGNIIY
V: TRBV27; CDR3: ASSVSGTSGRSEQY
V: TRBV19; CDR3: ASDGTANQPQH
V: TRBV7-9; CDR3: ASSPFYGYT
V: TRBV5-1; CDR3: ASSPTLGTHYNEQF
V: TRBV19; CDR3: ASSGQGAAAQH
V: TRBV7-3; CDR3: ASRRTSGSYEQY
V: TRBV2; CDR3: ASTGQGAQTGELF
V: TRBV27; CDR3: ASSFVTGGYEQY
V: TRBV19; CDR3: ASSILTGSNTEAF
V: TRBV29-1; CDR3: SPILAGEVPYEQY
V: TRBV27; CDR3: ASSLETSGRALGGELF
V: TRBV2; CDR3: ASTQGNYGYT
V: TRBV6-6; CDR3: ASTARDNQPQH
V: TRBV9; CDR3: ASSVLNNEQF
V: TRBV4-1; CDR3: ASSQVIRPETQY
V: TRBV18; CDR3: ASSPPAELRGKLF
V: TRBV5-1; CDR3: ASRGTSGARDEQF
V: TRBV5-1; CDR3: ASSLAGQGTAGELF
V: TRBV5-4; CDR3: ASSASGGRDTQY
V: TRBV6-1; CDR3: ASRKGASITGELF
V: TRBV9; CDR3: ASSVAGGMKHEAF
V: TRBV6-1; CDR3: ATATRENEKLF
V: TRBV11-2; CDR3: ASSLGAISGAF
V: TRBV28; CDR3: ASSKTGPGELF
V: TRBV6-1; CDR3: ASSEAPETEMF
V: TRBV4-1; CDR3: ASSQVAFDEQF
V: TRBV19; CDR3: ASKWGDQPQH
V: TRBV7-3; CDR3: ASSRDSQETQY
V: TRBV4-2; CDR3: ASSQGLGGTRSNQPQH
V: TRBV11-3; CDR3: ASSLAPTYEQY
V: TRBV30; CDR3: AWSVQGVRGHEQF
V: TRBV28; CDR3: ASTGIWILEAF